This is a list of T cell receptor beta chains from one sample in a study of OX40 agonist ivuxolimab in advanced cancers. Some clones are missing from TCRdb's copy, which holds only in-frame ones; the method was immunoSEQ multiplex PCR. The profile shows 21,000 or so clones, 60% to 85% of them singletons. The specimen comprised CD4+ or CD8+ T cells sorted from blood, sampled in a trial of the OX40 agonist ivuxolimab. Source of these receptors: an adult with an advanced solid tumor such as melanoma, head and neck, liver or kidney cancer. The CDR3 runs from the conserved cysteine through the conserved F or W. The D gene is left open where the match is weak. Some rows mark clone size as missing; the rest say once, few, many or name a class of expanded clone.

j_gene: TRBJ1-5; abundance: -; v_gene: TRBV5-6; d_gene: -; CDR3aa: CASSKDEGGNQPQHF; CDR3nt: TGTGCCAGCAGTAAGGACGAAGGGGGCAATCAGCCCCAGCATTTT
j_gene: TRBJ2-1; abundance: -; v_gene: TRBV7-9; d_gene: -; CDR3aa: CASSLMGQLVEQFF; CDR3nt: TGTGCCAGCAGCTTAATGGGGCAGTTGGTTGAGCAGTTCTTC
j_gene: TRBJ1-4; abundance: once; v_gene: TRBV15; d_gene: -; CDR3aa: CATSTPPGERGLNEKLFF; CDR3nt: TGTGCCACCAGCACCCCCCCCGGAGAAAGGGGACTCAATGAAAAACTGTTTTTT
j_gene: TRBJ2-2; abundance: -; v_gene: TRBV6-6; d_gene: -; CDR3aa: CASSYGGTGELFF; CDR3nt: TGTGCCAGCAGTTACGGGGGCACCGGGGAGCTGTTTTTT
j_gene: TRBJ2-2; abundance: -; v_gene: TRBV5-1; d_gene: -; CDR3aa: CASSPNPNTGELFF; CDR3nt: TGCGCCAGCAGCCCCAACCCGAACACCGGGGAGCTGTTTTTT
j_gene: TRBJ2-3; abundance: -; v_gene: TRBV7-2; d_gene: -; CDR3aa: CASRRRAYTDTQYF; CDR3nt: TGTGCCAGCCGGCGGCGGGCATACACAGATACGCAGTATTTT
j_gene: TRBJ1-1; abundance: -; v_gene: TRBV7-2; d_gene: -; CDR3aa: CASSLDPGAVNTEAFF; CDR3nt: TGTGCCAGCAGCCTCGACCCCGGGGCGGTGAACACTGAAGCTTTCTTT
j_gene: TRBJ1-1; abundance: -; v_gene: TRBV6-6; d_gene: -; CDR3aa: CASSYSRRGGAEAFF; CDR3nt: TGTGCCAGCAGTTACTCGAGGAGGGGGGGGGCTGAAGCTTTCTTT
j_gene: TRBJ2-5; abundance: -; v_gene: TRBV4-1; d_gene: -; CDR3aa: CASSQVVTTETQYF; CDR3nt: TGCGCCAGCAGCCAGGTCGTCACGACGGAGACCCAGTACTTC
j_gene: TRBJ2-5; abundance: -; v_gene: TRBV5-4; d_gene: TRBD1; CDR3aa: CASSSGQPNQETQYF; CDR3nt: TGTGCCAGCAGCTCGGGACAGCCAAACCAAGAGACCCAGTACTTC
j_gene: TRBJ2-6; abundance: once; v_gene: TRBV6-6; d_gene: TRBD1; CDR3aa: CASTNRGSSGANVLTF; CDR3nt: TGTGCCAGCACAAACAGGGGTAGCTCTGGGGCCAACGTCCTGACTTTC
j_gene: TRBJ2-7; abundance: -; v_gene: TRBV5-4; d_gene: -; CDR3aa: CASSLGGSSYEQYF; CDR3nt: TGTGCCAGCAGCTTGGGAGGGAGCTCCTACGAGCAGTACTTC
j_gene: TRBJ1-6; abundance: few; v_gene: TRBV27; d_gene: -; CDR3aa: CASSLWANSPLHF; CDR3nt: TGTGCCAGCAGTTTGTGGGCGAATTCACCCCTCCACTTT
j_gene: TRBJ2-3; abundance: few; v_gene: TRBV11-2; d_gene: TRBD1; CDR3aa: CASSFRQGWTTDTQYF; CDR3nt: TGTGCCAGCAGCTTCCGACAGGGTTGGACCACAGATACGCAGTATTTT
j_gene: TRBJ2-2; abundance: -; v_gene: TRBV18; d_gene: -; CDR3aa: CASSPRPANTGELFF; CDR3nt: TGTGCCAGCTCACCACGGCCGGCGAACACCGGGGAGCTGTTTTTT
j_gene: TRBJ1-1; abundance: -; v_gene: TRBV4-2; d_gene: -; CDR3aa: CASSPSPGLSSHSFEAFF; CDR3nt: TGTGCCAGCAGCCCCTCCCCGGGCCTATCTTCTCACTCATTTGAAGCTTTCTTT
j_gene: TRBJ2-5; abundance: -; v_gene: TRBV19; d_gene: TRBD1; CDR3aa: CASSPDRAQETQYF; CDR3nt: TGTGCCAGTAGCCCAGACAGGGCCCAAGAGACCCAGTACTTC
j_gene: TRBJ2-1; abundance: -; v_gene: TRBV9; d_gene: -; CDR3aa: CASGSWGSYNEQFF; CDR3nt: TGTGCCAGCGGTTCGTGGGGTTCCTACAATGAGCAGTTCTTC
j_gene: TRBJ1-1; abundance: -; v_gene: TRBV10-2; d_gene: -; CDR3aa: CASSEMSGGGEAFF; CDR3nt: TGCGCCAGCAGTGAGATGTCCGGGGGCGGTGAAGCTTTCTTT
j_gene: TRBJ1-1; abundance: -; v_gene: TRBV19; d_gene: TRBD1; CDR3aa: CASTPLTGVNTEAFF; CDR3nt: TGTGCGAGTACCCCCCTGACAGGGGTGAACACTGAAGCTTTCTTT
j_gene: TRBJ1-2; abundance: -; v_gene: TRBV27; d_gene: -; CDR3aa: CASRRTGVEGYTF; CDR3nt: TGTGCCAGCAGACGGACTGGGGTGGAAGGCTACACCTTC
j_gene: TRBJ2-4; abundance: -; v_gene: TRBV28; d_gene: TRBD2; CDR3aa: CASSFLAGGLAKNIQYF; CDR3nt: TGTGCCAGCAGTTTTCTAGCGGGAGGGTTAGCCAAAAACATTCAGTACTTC
j_gene: TRBJ2-1; abundance: -; v_gene: TRBV10-3; d_gene: TRBD1; CDR3aa: CAIRGDRTSYNEQFF; CDR3nt: TGTGCCATCAGGGGGGACAGGACCTCCTACAATGAGCAGTTCTTC
j_gene: TRBJ2-3; abundance: -; v_gene: TRBV25-1; d_gene: -; CDR3aa: CASSVSGTGHDTQYF; CDR3nt: TGTGCCAGCAGTGTCTCCGGGACCGGGCACGATACGCAGTATTTT
j_gene: TRBJ2-7; abundance: once; v_gene: TRBV11-2; d_gene: TRBD1; CDR3aa: CASSPWTGNYEQYF; CDR3nt: TGTGCCAGCAGCCCCTGGACAGGGAACTACGAGCAGTACTTC
j_gene: TRBJ1-1; abundance: -; v_gene: TRBV29-1; d_gene: TRBD1; CDR3aa: CSPSPQGAGEAFF; CDR3nt: TGCAGCCCCTCGCCACAGGGGGCGGGTGAAGCTTTCTTT
j_gene: TRBJ2-3; abundance: -; v_gene: TRBV28; d_gene: -; CDR3aa: CAGLPVGPPDTQYF; CDR3nt: TGTGCCGGACTCCCCGTGGGTCCCCCAGATACGCAGTATTTT
j_gene: TRBJ2-3; abundance: -; v_gene: TRBV19; d_gene: -; CDR3aa: CASSHLGRDTQYF; CDR3nt: TGTGCCAGTAGTCACTTGGGACGAGATACGCAGTATTTT
j_gene: TRBJ2-2; abundance: -; v_gene: TRBV4-2; d_gene: -; CDR3aa: CASTLSVGAGELFF; CDR3nt: TGTGCCAGCACCCTGTCCGTAGGGGCCGGGGAGCTGTTTTTT
j_gene: TRBJ2-7; abundance: -; v_gene: TRBV9; d_gene: -; CDR3aa: CASSVAPGAGEQYF; CDR3nt: TGTGCCAGCAGCGTAGCCCCGGGAGCGGGCGAGCAGTACTTC
j_gene: TRBJ2-5; abundance: -; v_gene: TRBV18; d_gene: -; CDR3aa: CASSPDRLQETQYF; CDR3nt: TGTGCCAGCTCACCCGACAGGTTACAAGAGACCCAGTACTTC
j_gene: TRBJ1-5; abundance: -; v_gene: TRBV30; d_gene: TRBD1; CDR3aa: CAWSPLGQGENQPQHF; CDR3nt: TGTGCCTGGAGCCCTCTCGGACAGGGCGAAAATCAGCCCCAGCATTTT
j_gene: TRBJ1-5; abundance: -; v_gene: TRBV19; d_gene: -; CDR3aa: CASSIEGRGNQPQHF; CDR3nt: TGTGCCAGTAGTATCGAGGGTAGGGGCAATCAGCCCCAGCATTTT
j_gene: TRBJ2-7; abundance: -; v_gene: TRBV5-1; d_gene: -; CDR3aa: CASSLPGVNEQYF; CDR3nt: TGCGCCAGCAGCTTGCCGGGTGTTAACGAGCAGTACTTC
j_gene: TRBJ2-7; abundance: -; v_gene: TRBV5-1; d_gene: TRBD2; CDR3aa: CASSRIAGGKNEQYF; CDR3nt: TGCGCCAGCAGCCGAATAGCGGGAGGTAAGAACGAGCAGTACTTC
j_gene: TRBJ1-1; abundance: -; v_gene: TRBV19; d_gene: -; CDR3aa: CASSMQMNTEAFF; CDR3nt: TGTGCCAGTAGTATGCAGATGAACACTGAAGCTTTCTTT
j_gene: TRBJ1-1; abundance: -; v_gene: TRBV7-2; d_gene: -; CDR3aa: CASSFDPNTEAFF; CDR3nt: TGTGCCAGCAGCTTTGATCCGAACACTGAAGCTTTCTTT
j_gene: TRBJ2-1; abundance: -; v_gene: TRBV6-6; d_gene: -; CDR3aa: CASELVGNYNEQFF; CDR3nt: TGTGCCAGCGAGCTTGTAGGGAACTACAATGAGCAGTTCTTC
j_gene: TRBJ1-3; abundance: -; v_gene: TRBV7-9; d_gene: -; CDR3aa: CASSFYTNSGNTIYF; CDR3nt: TGTGCCAGCAGCTTTTACACTAACTCTGGAAACACCATATATTTT
j_gene: TRBJ1-5; abundance: -; v_gene: TRBV5-6; d_gene: -; CDR3aa: CASSLGNQPQHF; CDR3nt: TGTGCCAGCAGCCTTGGCAATCAGCCCCAGCATTTT
j_gene: TRBJ2-7; abundance: -; v_gene: TRBV7-2; d_gene: -; CDR3aa: CASSSSQGSYYEQYF; CDR3nt: TGTGCCAGCAGCTCATCACAGGGATCCTACTACGAGCAGTACTTC
j_gene: TRBJ1-2; abundance: -; v_gene: TRBV2; d_gene: -; CDR3aa: CASLHENYGYTF; CDR3nt: TGTGCCAGCTTGCATGAAAACTATGGCTACACCTTC
j_gene: TRBJ2-7; abundance: -; v_gene: TRBV4-1; d_gene: -; CDR3aa: CASSQARGSYGQYF; CDR3nt: TGCGCCAGCAGCCAAGCGAGGGGCTCCTACGGGCAGTACTTC
j_gene: TRBJ2-5; abundance: -; v_gene: TRBV9; d_gene: TRBD1; CDR3aa: CASSAGQGGQTQYF; CDR3nt: TGTGCCAGCAGTGCCGGACAGGGCGGGCAGACCCAGTACTTC
j_gene: TRBJ1-4; abundance: once; v_gene: TRBV6-5; d_gene: -; CDR3aa: CASSYRGEEKLFF; CDR3nt: TGTGCCAGCAGTTATCGTGGGGAGGAAAAACTGTTTTTT
j_gene: TRBJ1-5; abundance: -; v_gene: TRBV21-1; d_gene: -; CDR3aa: CASRLEGKGDGIGNQPQHF; CDR3nt: TGTGCCAGCAGGTTGGAGGGGAAGGGAGATGGGATTGGCAATCAGCCCCAGCATTTT
j_gene: TRBJ2-1; abundance: large; v_gene: TRBV4-2; d_gene: -; CDR3aa: CASSHPGTPNEQFF; CDR3nt: TGTGCCAGCAGCCATCCAGGGACCCCCAATGAGCAGTTCTTC
j_gene: TRBJ2-1; abundance: once; v_gene: TRBV27; d_gene: -; CDR3aa: CASSGRITGTLTGGEQFF; CDR3nt: TGTGCCAGCAGCGGTCGAATCACAGGGACATTAACCGGGGGTGAGCAGTTCTTC
j_gene: TRBJ2-5; abundance: -; v_gene: TRBV4-2; d_gene: -; CDR3aa: CASSQGQVARQETQYF; CDR3nt: TGTGCCAGCAGCCAAGGGCAAGTTGCTCGCCAAGAGACCCAGTACTTC
j_gene: TRBJ2-5; abundance: -; v_gene: TRBV11-3; d_gene: -; CDR3aa: CASSLVGLEETQYF; CDR3nt: TGTGCCAGCAGCTTAGTTGGCTTGGAAGAGACCCAGTACTTC
j_gene: TRBJ2-2; abundance: -; v_gene: TRBV9; d_gene: -; CDR3aa: CASSAPLKGPNTGELFF; CDR3nt: TGTGCCAGCAGCGCCCCTCTAAAGGGACCGAACACCGGGGAGCTGTTTTTT
j_gene: TRBJ2-5; abundance: -; v_gene: TRBV5-4; d_gene: -; CDR3aa: CASAIDQETQYF; CDR3nt: TGTGCCAGCGCCATAGATCAAGAGACCCAGTACTTC
j_gene: TRBJ2-3; abundance: -; v_gene: TRBV7-2; d_gene: TRBD2; CDR3aa: CASRGDGDLDTQYF; CDR3nt: TGTGCCAGCCGGGGGGACGGGGATTTGGATACGCAGTATTTT
j_gene: TRBJ2-7; abundance: -; v_gene: TRBV6-6; d_gene: -; CDR3aa: CASHTATSGYEQYF; CDR3nt: TGTGCCAGCCACACGGCGACATCGGGGTACGAGCAGTACTTC